The following is a T cell receptor (beta chain) sequence with its context. The target antigen is unknown. This sample was included in a study of cytomegalovirus exposure and HLA in healthy donors. Study summary: Early release data held approximately 81 million unique TCRs from HLA-typed donors.

PCR involved 60 Vbeta and 13 Jbeta primers. How the authors handled the data: In a later analysis, of around 83 million unique beta chains, roughly 10 million appeared in at least two donors. Generated by immunoSEQ multiplex PCR, the TCRdb table keeps only in-frame clones and is missing some. The DNA gave D and trimming, while V, J and clone size come from that table. Among roughly 120,000 clones, 9% to 10% were seen once, and the ten largest hold roughly 3.1%. Study conclusions and caveats: A missense DCLRE1C variant was associated with V- and J-gene trimming of TCR beta chains in a later analysis, and an independent cohort replicated the association.

Germline-derived CDR1 and CDR2 are SGHRS and YFSETQ. The CDR3 spans 15 residues. V lost 3 bases and J 1 base, leaving 11 bases between the germline ends. Sample: PBMCs. The TCR was taken from a man aged 25-45 years in good health and CMV-seronegative. This chain joins TRBV5-1 and TRBJ2-1; TRBD2 is a possible D gene (5 bases). Here the CDR3 reads CASSSDEGSYNEQFF. The CDR3 nucleotides are TGCGCCAGCAGCTCTGATGAGGGTTCCTACAATGAGCAGTTCTTC. Full variable domain (rest looked up from reference TRBV5-1 and TRBJ2-1): KAGVTQTPRYLIKTRGQQVTLSCSPISGHRSVSWYQQTPGQGLQFLFEYFSETQRNKGNFPGRFSGRQFSNSRSEMNVSTLELGDSALYLCASSSDEGSYNEQFFGPGTRLTVL.